These 21 T cell receptor beta chains originate from one sample sequenced in a study of graft-versus-host responses after intestinal transplantation. The antigens these receptors bind are not known. Some clones are missing from TCRdb's copy, which holds only in-frame ones; the method was immunoSEQ multiplex PCR. The table records over 45,000 clones, around 92% of them present only once. Sample: unstimulated CD4+ T cells sorted from spleen or lymph node cells, taken before transplant. The source of these receptors is a human donor who was the organ donor for an intestinal transplant.

The chain has TRBV6-6 and TRBJ2-7; tentative D call: TRBD2 (6 bases). CDR3 length: 13 residues. V shed 6 bases and J shed 5 bases, with 14 bases lying between them. The V gene's germline CDR1 is MNHNY and CDR2 SVGAGI (reference sequence). The CDR3 here is CASSSTGRNEQYF. The CDR3 region has the DNA TGTGCCAGCAGCTCGACGGGGAGGAACGAGCAGTACTTC.

The chain is built from TRBV18 and TRBJ1-1; D is possibly TRBD1 (6 bases). CDR3 length: 13 amino acids. V lost 6 bases, J lost 8 bases, and 16 bases lay in between. CDR1 and CDR2 from the germline V gene are KGHSH and LQKENI. The CDR3 nucleotides are TGTGCCAGCTCCCCCCACGCGACAGGCGAAGCTTTCTTT. It codes for CASSPHATGEAFF.

The chain recombines TRBV23-1 with TRBJ2-3; possible D gene TRBD1, 6 bases. TRBV23-1 is recorded as an ORF, its role being uncertain. CDR3 size: 14 residues. Deletions cut 0 bases from V and 4 bases from J, with 8 bases between. The CDR3, as DNA: TGCGCCAGCAGTCAATCGCAGGGGCCAGATACGCAGTATTTT. It yields the protein CASSQSQGPDTQYF.

The gene calls are TRBV27 and TRBJ1-5, with D possibly TRBD1 on 5 matching bases. Germline CDR1 MNHEY, CDR2 SMNVEV (reference sequence). The V end was cut by 2 bases, the J end by 7 bases, with 15 bases between. This CDR3 contains 15 residues. CDR3 coding DNA: TGTGCCAGCAGTTTAGCAGCAGGGCGGTCCCAGCCCCAGCATTTT. Amino acid sequence: CASSLAAGRSQPQHF.

This rearrangement joins TRBV2 to TRBJ2-2; 8 positions match TRBD1. The CDR3 has 16 amino acids. Germline V gene data show CDR1 as SNHLY and CDR2 as FYNNEI. Trimming took 2 bases from V and 7 from J; bases not matched to a gene: 9. The CDR3 loop is CASSETGGMSSGELFF. The CDR3 nucleotides read TGTGCCAGCAGTGAAACAGGGGGGATGTCCAGCGGGGAGCTGTTTTTT.

The chain recombines TRBV4-2 with TRBJ1-4, with D perhaps matching TRBD1 (5 bases). The germline V and J ends were trimmed by 3 bases and 0 bases, with 14 bases remaining between them. The CDR3 covers 17 residues. Germline assignment: CDR1 LGHNA and CDR2 YNFKEQ. In DNA form, the CDR3 reads TGTGCCAGCAGCCAGTTCCCCGGGGGAACAACTAATGAAAAACTGTTTTTT. Translating it yields CASSQFPGGTTNEKLFF.

The chain joins TRBV7-2 to TRBJ2-3, with TRBD2 matching 10 bases. Germline V gene data show CDR1 as SGHTA and CDR2 as FQGNSA. With 1 base clipped from V and 5 bases from J, the junction kept 15 bases outside the gene matches. The CDR3 loop spans 19 amino acids. CDR3 residues: CASSLVVASGGVKGDTQYF. In DNA, the CDR3 is TGTGCCAGCAGCTTAGTAGTGGCTAGCGGGGGTGTGAAGGGAGATACGCAGTATTTT. The full variable domain, its missing parts supplied by reference TRBV7-2 and TRBJ2-3, is GAGVSQSPSNKVTEKGKDVELRCDPISGHTALYWYRQSLGQGLEFLIYFQGNSAPDKSGLPSDRFSAERTGGSVSTLTIQRTQQEDSAVYLCASSLVVASGGVKGDTQYFGPGTRLTVL.

The rearrangement links TRBV7-2 to TRBJ2-5; D is undetermined. The V end was cut by 5 bases, the J end by 5 bases, with 9 bases between. Germline V gene sequence: CDR1 SGHTA, CDR2 FQGNSA. The CDR3 runs 12 residues. CDR3 nucleotides: TGTGCCAGCAGCCTGCAAAGGGAGACCCAGTACTTC. Amino acid sequence: CASSLQRETQYF.

The V and J genes are TRBV18 and TRBJ1-2; the D is unclear. The V end lost 3 bases, the J end lost 6 bases, and 17 bases lay between the germline ends. Germline V gene data show CDR1 as KGHSH and CDR2 as LQKENI. The CDR3 sequence is 15 residues long. CDR3 protein: CASSPAQESLDGYTF. The DNA of the CDR3 is TGTGCCAGCTCACCTGCCCAGGAATCCTTAGATGGCTACACCTTC.

This sequence joins TRBV14 and TRBJ2-7; maybe TRBD1 (5 bases). The CDR3 covers 12 residues. V shed 3 bases and J shed 3 bases, with 6 bases lying between them. Germline-derived CDR1 and CDR2 are SGHDN and FVKESK. The CDR3 here is CASSQQGYEQYF. The CDR3 region has the DNA TGTGCCAGCAGCCAGCAGGGCTACGAGCAGTACTTC.

This rearrangement joins TRBV11-2 to TRBJ1-6; tentatively, D is TRBD1 (6 bases). The CDR3 is 14 residues long. Germline assignment: CDR1 SGHAT and CDR2 FQNNGV. Trimming cost V 5 bases and J 4 bases, with 9 bases left between them. The CDR3 sequence: CASSPRGYNSPLHF. The CDR3 DNA follows: TGTGCCAGCAGCCCCAGGGGTTATAATTCACCCCTCCACTTT.

The chain combines TRBV5-1 with TRBJ1-3; the D gene is possibly TRBD1 (5 bases). There are 17 residues in the CDR3. Per the germline V gene, CDR1 is SGHRS and CDR2 is YFSETQ. V was pared by 8 bases and J by 0 bases, with 21 bases between. The CDR3 sequence: CARGESGAPFSGNTIYF. As DNA, the CDR3 is TGCGCCAGGGGCGAAAGTGGGGCTCCCTTCTCTGGAAACACCATATATTTT.

The rearrangement joins TRBV5-4 to TRBJ2-3; the D is unclear. V lost 0 bases to trimming and J lost 5 bases, with 10 bases between them. The CDR3 sequence is 14 residues long. Germline V CDR1 and CDR2: SGHNT, YYREEE (reference sequence). CDR3 sequence (DNA): TGTGCCAGCAGCTTGGACCCTCTTGAAGATACGCAGTATTTT. Its protein product is CASSLDPLEDTQYF. The whole variable domain, filled in from reference TRBV5-4 and TRBJ2-3, reads ETGVTQSPTHLIKTRGQQVTLRCSSQSGHNTVSWYQQALGQGPQFIFQYYREEENGRGNFPPRFSGLQFPNYSSELNVNALELDDSALYLCASSLDPLEDTQYFGPGTRLTVL.

In the case of this clone: Within the sample, other DNA sequences also encode this same CDR3. V usage is TRBV7-8 and J usage is TRBJ1-2; D remains unclear. Germline loops: CDR1 SGHVS, CDR2 FQNEAQ. V lost 1 base and J lost 1, with 4 bases in between. The length of the CDR3 is 13 residues. CDR3 in amino acids: CASSLEVNYGYTF. The CDR3 DNA reads as TGTGCCAGCAGCTTAGAGGTTAACTATGGCTACACCTTC. Complete variable domain (other parts from reference TRBV7-8 and TRBJ1-2): GAGVSQSPRYKVAKRGQDVALRCDPISGHVSLFWYQQALGQGPEFLTYFQNEAQLDKSGLPSDRFFAERPEGSVSTLKIQRTQQEDSAVYLCASSLEVNYGYTFGSGTRLTVV.

The chain employs TRBV7-9 and TRBJ1-6, with D possibly TRBD1 on 5 matching bases. CDR1 is SEHNR and CDR2 is FQNEAQ in the germline V gene (reference sequence). The CDR3 has 15 residues. V lost 3 bases and J 7 bases, leaving 13 bases between the germline ends. DNA for the CDR3: TGTGCCAGCAGCTTCGAGGGACCGTCAAATTCACCCCTCCACTTT. It codes for CASSFEGPSNSPLHF.

The rearrangement links TRBV4-3 to TRBJ2-7; 12 bases are shared with TRBD1. The junction had 8 bases not matched to a gene; V was cut back by 1 base and J by 4 bases. Germline V lookup: CDR1 LGHNA, CDR2 YSLEER. This CDR3 is 17 amino acids long. The CDR3 loop reads CASSQAPGQGALYEQYF. Written as DNA, the CDR3 is TGCGCCAGCAGCCAAGCCCCGGGACAGGGGGCCTTATACGAGCAGTACTTC.

The chain couples TRBV11-2 to TRBJ2-3, with a weak D call TRBD2 (7 bases). In germline, CDR1 is SGHAT, CDR2 FQNNGV. V lost 5 bases to trimming and J lost 4 bases, with 16 bases between them. This CDR3 has 15 residues. CDR3 coding DNA: TGTGCCAGCAGCCCCATAGGGGGGGTCTCAGATACGCAGTATTTT. This translates into CASSPIGGVSDTQYF.

This chain links TRBV11-2 with TRBJ1-6; TRBD1 is a possible D gene (5 bases). Looked up from germline, CDR1 is SGHAT and CDR2 is FQNNGV. The CDR3 extends over 16 amino acids. V lost 2 bases, J lost 7 bases, and 15 bases lay in between. The CDR3 DNA reads TGTGCCAGCAGCTTAAGGCACCGGGGGTCCAATTCACCCCTCCACTTT. This codes for CASSLRHRGSNSPLHF.

V and J are TRBV10-1 and TRBJ1-5, with 8 bases matching TRBD1. Germline V CDR1 and CDR2: WNHNN, SYGVQD (reference sequence). The CDR3 has 13 residues. With 8 bases clipped from V and 7 bases from J, the junction kept 7 bases outside the gene matches. Here the CDR3 DNA reads TGCGCCAGCCCCCAGGGGGCTTGGCAGCCCCAGCATTTT. Its translation is CASPQGAWQPQHF.

V is TRBV18 and J is TRBJ1-1; D might be TRBD1 (5 bases). Deletions cut 6 bases from V and 8 bases from J, with 19 bases between. The CDR3 totals 14 residues. CDR1 and CDR2 (germline): KGHSH, LQKENI. CDR3 nucleotide sequence: TGTGCCAGCTCGCTGTCCCAGGAGGGGTTCGAAGCTTTCTTT. Its protein is CASSLSQEGFEAFF.

This chain uses TRBV5-1 with TRBJ2-2; D might be TRBD1 or TRBD2, each matching 5 bases. V was clipped by 7 bases and J by 6 bases, with 13 bases between them. The CDR3 consists of 13 residues. Germline V gene data show CDR1 as SGHRS and CDR2 as YFSETQ. CDR3 in DNA: TGCGCCAGCCAGCGACGGGACGCCGGGGAGCTGTTTTTT. Its protein is CASQRRDAGELFF.